This T cell receptor (beta chain) was found in a study of blood T cell repertoires in COVID-19. Study summary: COVID-19 samples from acute and convalescent phases originated in the United States, Italy and Spain. The cDNA or gDNA used as material had been derived from T cells, B-cell-depleted T cells, or PBMCs.

The data were produced by immunoSEQ multiplex PCR, yet TCRdb's version contains in-frame clones alone and is incomplete. This table holds 410,000 or so clones, about 91% found once. Germline assignment: CDR1 SGDLS and CDR2 YYNGEE. The CDR3 runs 15 residues. Losses at the gene ends were 2 bases for V and 6 bases for J; bases not matched to a gene: 7. The specimen was peripheral blood. The rearrangement links TRBV9 to TRBJ2-2; 7 nucleotides align to TRBD2. The receptor comes from a woman in her 40s with COVID-19, enrolled during active disease. In DNA form, the CDR3 reads TGTGCCAGCAGCGTTGGCGGGAGCATATCCGGGGAGCTGTTTTTT. Protein product: CASSVGGSISGELFF.